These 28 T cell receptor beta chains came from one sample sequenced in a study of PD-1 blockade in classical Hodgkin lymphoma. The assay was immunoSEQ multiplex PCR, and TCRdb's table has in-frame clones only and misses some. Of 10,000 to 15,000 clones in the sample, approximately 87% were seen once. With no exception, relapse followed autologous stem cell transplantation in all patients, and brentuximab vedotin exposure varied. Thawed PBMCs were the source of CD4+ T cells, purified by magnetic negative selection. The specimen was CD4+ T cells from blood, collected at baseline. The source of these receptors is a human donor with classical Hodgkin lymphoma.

The CDR3 protein is CARPWAGSYTEAFF. The CDR3 nucleotides are TGTGCCAGACCTTGGGCAGGGTCCTACACTGAAGCTTTCTTT. This chain links TRBV19 with TRBJ1-1, with D perhaps matching TRBD1 (5 bases). The CDR3 is 14 amino acids. Germline CDR1 reads LNHDA; CDR2 reads SQIVND (reference sequence). Trimming left V 9 bases short and J 3 bases short, with 17 bases between.

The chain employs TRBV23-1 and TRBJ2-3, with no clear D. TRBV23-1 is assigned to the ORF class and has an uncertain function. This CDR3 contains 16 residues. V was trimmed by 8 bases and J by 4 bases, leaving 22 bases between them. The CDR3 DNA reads TGCGCCAGCCCCAATCTAGAATCTGTTAGAGCAGATACGCAGTATTTT. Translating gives CASPNLESVRADTQYF.

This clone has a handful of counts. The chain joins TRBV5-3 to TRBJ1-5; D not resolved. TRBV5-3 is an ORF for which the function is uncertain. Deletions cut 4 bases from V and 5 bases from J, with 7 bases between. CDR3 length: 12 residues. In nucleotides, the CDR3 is TGTGCCAGAAGCGGAAGTCATCAGCCCCAGCATTTT. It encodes CARSGSHQPQHF.

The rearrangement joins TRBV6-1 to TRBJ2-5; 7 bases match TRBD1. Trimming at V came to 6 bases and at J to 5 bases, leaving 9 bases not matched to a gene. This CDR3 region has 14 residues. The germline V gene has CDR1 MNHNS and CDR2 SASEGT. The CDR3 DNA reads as TGTGCCAGCAGCGATGACAGGGTTTGGGAGACCCAGTACTTC. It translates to CASSDDRVWETQYF.

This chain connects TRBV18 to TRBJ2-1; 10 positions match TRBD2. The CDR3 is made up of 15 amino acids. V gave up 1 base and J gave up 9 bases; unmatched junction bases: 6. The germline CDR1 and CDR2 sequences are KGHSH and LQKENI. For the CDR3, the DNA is TGTGCCAGCTCACCACGGCTAGCGGGAGTTAGTGAGCAGTTCTTC. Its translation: CASSPRLAGVSEQFF.

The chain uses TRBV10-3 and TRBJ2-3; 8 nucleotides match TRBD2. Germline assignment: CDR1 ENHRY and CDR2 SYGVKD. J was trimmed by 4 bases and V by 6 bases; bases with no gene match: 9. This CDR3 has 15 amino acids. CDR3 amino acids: CAIRTGLASPDTQYF. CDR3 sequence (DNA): TGTGCCATCAGAACTGGACTAGCAAGTCCAGATACGCAGTATTTT.

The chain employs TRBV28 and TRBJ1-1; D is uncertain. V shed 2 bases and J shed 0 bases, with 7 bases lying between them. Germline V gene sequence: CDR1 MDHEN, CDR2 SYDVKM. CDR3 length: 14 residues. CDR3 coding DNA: TGTGCCAGCAGTTTACCTACAGTGAACACTGAAGCTTTCTTT. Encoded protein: CASSLPTVNTEAFF. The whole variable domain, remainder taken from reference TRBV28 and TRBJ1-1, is DVKVTQSSRYLVKRTGEKVFLECVQDMDHENMFWYRQDPGLGLRLIYFSYDVKMKEKGDIPEGYSVSREKKERFSLILESASTNQTSMYLCASSLPTVNTEAFFGQGTRLTVV.

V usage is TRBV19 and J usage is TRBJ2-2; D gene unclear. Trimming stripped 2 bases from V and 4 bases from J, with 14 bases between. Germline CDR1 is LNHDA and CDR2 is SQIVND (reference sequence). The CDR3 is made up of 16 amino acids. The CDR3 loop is CASSISMGGPTGELFF. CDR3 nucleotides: TGTGCCAGTAGTATAAGTATGGGCGGCCCCACCGGGGAGCTGTTTTTT.

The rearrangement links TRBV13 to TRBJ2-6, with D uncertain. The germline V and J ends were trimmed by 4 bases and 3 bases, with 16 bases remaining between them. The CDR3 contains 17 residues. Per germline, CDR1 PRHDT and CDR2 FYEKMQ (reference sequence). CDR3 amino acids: CASSSSLRRGGANVLTF. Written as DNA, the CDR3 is TGTGCCAGCAGCTCATCATTACGGCGAGGTGGGGCCAACGTCCTGACTTTC.

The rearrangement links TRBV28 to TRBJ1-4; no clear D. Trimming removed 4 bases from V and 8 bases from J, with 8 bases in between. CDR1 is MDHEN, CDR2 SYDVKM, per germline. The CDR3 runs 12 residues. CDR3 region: CASSSGEEKLFF. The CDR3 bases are TGTGCCAGCAGTTCTGGTGAGGAAAAACTGTTTTTT.

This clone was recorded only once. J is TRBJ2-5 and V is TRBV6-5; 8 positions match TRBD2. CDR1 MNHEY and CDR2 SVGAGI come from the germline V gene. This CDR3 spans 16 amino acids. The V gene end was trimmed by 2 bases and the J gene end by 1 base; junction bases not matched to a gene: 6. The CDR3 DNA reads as TGTGCCAGCAGTTACGGGGGACGGGAGGGCCAAGAGACCCAGTACTTC. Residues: CASSYGGREGQETQYF.

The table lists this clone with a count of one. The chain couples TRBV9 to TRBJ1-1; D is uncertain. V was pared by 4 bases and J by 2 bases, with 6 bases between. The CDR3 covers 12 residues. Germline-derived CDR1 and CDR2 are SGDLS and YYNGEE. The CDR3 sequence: CASSPLNTEAFF. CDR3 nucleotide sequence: TGTGCCAGCAGCCCCTTAAACACTGAAGCTTTCTTT.

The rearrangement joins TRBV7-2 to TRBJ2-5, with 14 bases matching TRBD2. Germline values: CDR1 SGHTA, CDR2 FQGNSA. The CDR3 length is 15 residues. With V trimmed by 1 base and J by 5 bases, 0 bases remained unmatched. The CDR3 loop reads CASSLGTSGGETQYF. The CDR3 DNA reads TGTGCCAGCAGCTTAGGGACTAGCGGGGGGGAGACCCAGTACTTC. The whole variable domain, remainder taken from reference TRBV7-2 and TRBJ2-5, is GAGVSQSPSNKVTEKGKDVELRCDPISGHTALYWYRQSLGQGLEFLIYFQGNSAPDKSGLPSDRFSAERTGGSVSTLTIQRTQQEDSAVYLCASSLGTSGGETQYFGPGTRLLVL.

In DNA, the CDR3 is TGTGCCAGCAGTTCACCGGGACTAGCGGGGGATATGGGGGAGCTGTTTTTT. Protein sequence: CASSSPGLAGDMGELFF. V and J are TRBV28 and TRBJ2-2; 14 nucleotides agree with TRBD2. The V segment lost 4 bases and the J segment 8 bases; nucleotides outside the gene matches: 9. The CDR3 has 17 amino acids. Germline assignment: CDR1 MDHEN and CDR2 SYDVKM.

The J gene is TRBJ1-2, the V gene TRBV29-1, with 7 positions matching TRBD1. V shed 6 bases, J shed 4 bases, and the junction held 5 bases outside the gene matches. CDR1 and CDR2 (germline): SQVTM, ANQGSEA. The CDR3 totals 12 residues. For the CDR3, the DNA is TGCAGCGTAGCACAGGGGAGCTATGGCTACACCTTC. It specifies CSVAQGSYGYTF.

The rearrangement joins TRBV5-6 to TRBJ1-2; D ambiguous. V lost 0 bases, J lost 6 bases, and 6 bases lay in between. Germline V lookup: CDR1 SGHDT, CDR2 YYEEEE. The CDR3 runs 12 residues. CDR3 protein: CASSLVIDGYTF. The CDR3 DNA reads TGTGCCAGCAGCTTGGTTATCGATGGCTACACCTTC.

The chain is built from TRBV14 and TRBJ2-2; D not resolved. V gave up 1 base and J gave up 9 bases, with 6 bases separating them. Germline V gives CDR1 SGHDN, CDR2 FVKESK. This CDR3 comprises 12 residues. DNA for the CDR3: TGTGCCAGCAGCCAAGTGCCGAGGGAGCTGTTTTTT. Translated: CASSQVPRELFF.

The CDR3 sequence: CAWRTSGSSDTQYF. CDR3 DNA sequence: TGTGCCTGGAGGACTAGCGGGAGCTCAGATACGCAGTATTTT. The V call is TRBV30, the J call TRBJ2-3; 12 nucleotides align to TRBD2. Germline values: CDR1 GTSNPN, CDR2 SVGIG (reference sequence). With V trimmed by 3 bases and J by 4 bases, 2 bases remained unmatched. The CDR3 totals 14 residues. The whole variable domain, filled in from reference TRBV30 and TRBJ2-3, reads SQTIHQWPATLVQPVGSPLSLECTVEGTSNPNLYWYRQAAGRGLQLLFYSVGIGQISSEVPQNLSASRPQDRQFILSSKKLLLSDSGFYLCAWRTSGSSDTQYFGPGTRLTVL.

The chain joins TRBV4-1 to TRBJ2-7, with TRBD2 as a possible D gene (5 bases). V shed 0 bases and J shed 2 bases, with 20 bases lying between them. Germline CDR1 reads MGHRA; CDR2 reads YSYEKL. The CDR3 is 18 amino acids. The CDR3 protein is CASSQEWKGWFSAYEQYF. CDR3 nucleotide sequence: TGCGCCAGCAGCCAAGAATGGAAAGGATGGTTTAGCGCCTACGAGCAGTACTTC.

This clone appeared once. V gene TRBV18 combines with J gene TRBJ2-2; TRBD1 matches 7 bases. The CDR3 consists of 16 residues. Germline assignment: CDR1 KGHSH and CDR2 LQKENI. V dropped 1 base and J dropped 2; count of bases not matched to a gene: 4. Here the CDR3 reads CASSPRKGANTGELFF. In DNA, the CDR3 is TGTGCCAGCTCACCACGGAAGGGGGCCAACACCGGGGAGCTGTTTTTT. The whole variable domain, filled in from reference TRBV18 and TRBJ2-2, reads NAGVMQNPRHLVRRRGQEARLRCSPMKGHSHVYWYRQLPEEGLKFMVYLQKENIIDESGMPKERFSAEFPKEGPSILRIQQVVRGDSAAYFCASSPRKGANTGELFFGEGSRLTVL.

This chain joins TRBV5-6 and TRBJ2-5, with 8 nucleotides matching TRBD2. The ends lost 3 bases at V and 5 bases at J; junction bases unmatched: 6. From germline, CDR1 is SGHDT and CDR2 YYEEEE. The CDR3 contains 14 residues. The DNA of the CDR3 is TGTGCCAGCAGCTACCCGGGGGGGGCGGAGACCCAGTACTTC. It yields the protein CASSYPGGAETQYF. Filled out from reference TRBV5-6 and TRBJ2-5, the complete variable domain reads DAGVTQSPTHLIKTRGQQVTLRCSPKSGHDTVSWYQQALGQGPQFIFQYYEEEERQRGNFPDRFSGHQFPNYSSELNVNALLLGDSALYLCASSYPGGAETQYFGPGTRLLVL.

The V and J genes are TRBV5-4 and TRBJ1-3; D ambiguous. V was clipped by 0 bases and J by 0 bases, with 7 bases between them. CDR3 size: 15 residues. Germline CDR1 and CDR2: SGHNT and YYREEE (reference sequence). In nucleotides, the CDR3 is TGTGCCAGCAGCTTGGAAGGGATCTCTGGAAACACCATATATTTT. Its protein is CASSLEGISGNTIYF.

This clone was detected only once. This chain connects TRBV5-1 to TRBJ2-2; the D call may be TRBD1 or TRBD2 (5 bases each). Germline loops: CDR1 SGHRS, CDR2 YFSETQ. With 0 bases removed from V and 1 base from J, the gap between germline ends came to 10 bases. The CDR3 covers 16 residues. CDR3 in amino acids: CASSLGGDGNTGELFF. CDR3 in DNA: TGCGCCAGCAGCTTGGGTGGGGACGGGAACACCGGGGAGCTGTTTTTT.

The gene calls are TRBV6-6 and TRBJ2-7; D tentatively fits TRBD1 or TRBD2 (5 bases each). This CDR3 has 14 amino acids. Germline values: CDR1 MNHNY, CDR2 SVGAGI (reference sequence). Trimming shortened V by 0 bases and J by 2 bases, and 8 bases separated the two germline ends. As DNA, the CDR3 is TGTGCCAGCAGTTACTCGGGGGAGCCCTACGAGCAGTACTTC. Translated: CASSYSGEPYEQYF.

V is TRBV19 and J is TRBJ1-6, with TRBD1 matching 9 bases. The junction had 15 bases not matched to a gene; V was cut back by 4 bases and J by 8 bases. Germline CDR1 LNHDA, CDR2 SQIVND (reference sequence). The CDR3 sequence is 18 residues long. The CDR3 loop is CASSTPPGTGRFYSPLHF. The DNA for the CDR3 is TGTGCCAGTAGTACGCCGCCTGGGACAGGGAGGTTTTATTCACCCCTCCACTTT.

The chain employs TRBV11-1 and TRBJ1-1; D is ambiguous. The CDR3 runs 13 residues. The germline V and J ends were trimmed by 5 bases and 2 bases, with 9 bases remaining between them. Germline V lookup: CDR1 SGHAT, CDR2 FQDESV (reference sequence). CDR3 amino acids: CASSPAGNTEAFF. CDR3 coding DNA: TGTGCCAGCAGCCCGGCGGGAAACACTGAAGCTTTCTTT. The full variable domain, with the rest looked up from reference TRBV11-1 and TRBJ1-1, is EAEVAQSPRYKITEKSQAVAFWCDPISGHATLYWYRQILGQGPELLVQFQDESVVDDSQLPKDRFSAERLKGVDSTLKIQPAELGDSAMYLCASSPAGNTEAFFGQGTRLTVV.

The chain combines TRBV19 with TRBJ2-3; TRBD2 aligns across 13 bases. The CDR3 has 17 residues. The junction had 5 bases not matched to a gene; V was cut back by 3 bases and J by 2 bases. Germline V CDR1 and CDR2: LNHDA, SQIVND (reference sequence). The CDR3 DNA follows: TGTGCCAGTAGTATTGGGACTAGCGGGGCTTCCACAGATACGCAGTATTTT. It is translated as CASSIGTSGASTDTQYF.

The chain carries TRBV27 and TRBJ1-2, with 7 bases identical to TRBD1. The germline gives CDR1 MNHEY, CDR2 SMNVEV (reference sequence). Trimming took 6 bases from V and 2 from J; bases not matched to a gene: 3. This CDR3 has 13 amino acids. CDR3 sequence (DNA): TGTGCCAGCAGAAAGACAGGGAACTATGGCTACACCTTC. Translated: CASRKTGNYGYTF.